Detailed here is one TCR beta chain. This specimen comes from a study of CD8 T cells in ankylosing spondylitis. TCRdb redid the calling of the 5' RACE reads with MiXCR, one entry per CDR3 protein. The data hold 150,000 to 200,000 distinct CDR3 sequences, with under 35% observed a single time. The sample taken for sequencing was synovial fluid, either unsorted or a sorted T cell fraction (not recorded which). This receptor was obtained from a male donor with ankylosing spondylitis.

The CDR3 loop is CASSFGTSGRDTQYF. In DNA form, the CDR3 reads TGTGCCAGCAGCTTCGGGACTAGCGGGAGGGATACGCAGTATTTT. The chain recombines TRBV7-3 with TRBJ2-3; 15 nucleotides line up with TRBD2. In germline, CDR1 is SGHTA, CDR2 FQGTGA. V was pared by 3 bases and J by 6 bases, with 1 base of the junction left unmatched. The CDR3 spans 15 residues.